These 5 T cell receptor beta chains came from one sample sequenced in a study of blood T cell repertoires in COVID-19. Produced via immunoSEQ multiplex PCR; TCRdb's table is partial and in-frame only. The repertoire holds 210,000 or so clones, with about four fifths as singletons. Sample: peripheral blood. These receptors originate from a woman aged 40 to 55 with acute or convalescent COVID-19.

The chain joins TRBV28 to TRBJ1-4; D possibly corresponds to TRBD1 (6 bases). Germline CDR1 and CDR2: MDHEN and SYDVKM. This CDR3 contains 13 residues. V was clipped by 7 bases and J by 8 bases, with 14 bases between them. The CDR3 spells CASTTGIREKLFF. Written as DNA, the CDR3 is TGTGCCAGCACCACAGGGATCAGAGAAAAACTGTTTTTT.

The chain has TRBV4-2 and TRBJ1-2; D may be TRBD1 (6 bases). Germline loops: CDR1 LGHNA, CDR2 YNFKEQ. The V and J ends lost 3 bases and 3 bases respectively, with 8 bases between them. This CDR3 comprises 13 residues. This CDR3 reads CASSQDSDYGYTF. The CDR3 coding sequence is TGTGCCAGCAGCCAGGACAGTGACTATGGCTACACCTTC.

The chain uses TRBV10-3 and TRBJ2-4; 9 positions match TRBD1. The CDR3 extends over 16 amino acids. The germline CDR1 and CDR2 sequences are ENHRY and SYGVKD. V lost 10 bases, J lost 0 bases, and 10 bases stayed unmatched. CDR3 amino acids: CATAPGQGVAKNIQYF. The CDR3 DNA reads as TGTGCCACCGCCCCGGGACAGGGAGTAGCCAAAAACATTCAGTACTTC.

The chain has TRBV5-1 and TRBJ2-1; D not resolved. The CDR3 spans 13 residues. V was clipped by 0 bases and J by 8 bases, with 9 bases between them. CDR1 SGHRS and CDR2 YFSETQ come from the germline V gene. The CDR3 loop reads CASSLDSGDEQFF. The CDR3 DNA reads TGCGCCAGCAGCTTGGATTCCGGTGATGAGCAGTTCTTC.

The chain has TRBV18 and TRBJ2-3; perhaps TRBD2 as D (5 bases). Trimming cost V 5 bases and J 6 bases, with 18 bases left between them. This CDR3 has 15 amino acids. In germline, CDR1 is KGHSH, CDR2 LQKENI. In nucleotides, the CDR3 is TGTGCCAGCTCAGTCACTAGATTGGCATCGGATACGCAGTATTTT. Its translation: CASSVTRLASDTQYF.